This T cell receptor beta chain was captured by sequencing in a study of technical replicates of blood from a few donors. The CDR3 contains 14 residues. The germline gives CDR1 MDHEN, CDR2 SYDVKM. V lost 5 bases to trimming and J lost 6 bases, with 15 bases between them. Some clones are missing from TCRdb's copy, which holds only in-frame ones; the method was immunoSEQ multiplex PCR. Among about 89,000 clones, approximately 94% were seen once, and the ten largest hold roughly 0.26%. The TCR was taken from a human donor in good health. The V and J genes are TRBV28 and TRBJ2-3; a weak D match, TRBD2 (7 bases). Sequencing was done on a sample of T cells isolated from PBMCs. The DNA for the CDR3 is TGTGCCAGCAGTCCCCTAGGGGGAGGGGATACGCAGTATTTT. It translates to CASSPLGGGDTQYF.